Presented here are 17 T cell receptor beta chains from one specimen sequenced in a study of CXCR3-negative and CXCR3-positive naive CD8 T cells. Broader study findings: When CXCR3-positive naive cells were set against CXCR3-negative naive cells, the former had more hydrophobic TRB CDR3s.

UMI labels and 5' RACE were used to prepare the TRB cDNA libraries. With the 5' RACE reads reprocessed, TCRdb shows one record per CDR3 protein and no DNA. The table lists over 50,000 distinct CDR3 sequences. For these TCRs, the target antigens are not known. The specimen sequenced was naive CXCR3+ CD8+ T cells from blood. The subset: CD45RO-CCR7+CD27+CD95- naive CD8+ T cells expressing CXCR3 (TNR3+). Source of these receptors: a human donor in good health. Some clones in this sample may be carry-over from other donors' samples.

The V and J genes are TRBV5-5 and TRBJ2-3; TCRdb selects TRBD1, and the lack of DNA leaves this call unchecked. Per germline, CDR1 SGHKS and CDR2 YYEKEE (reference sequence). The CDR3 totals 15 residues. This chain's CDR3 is CASDRGRSSTDTQYF.

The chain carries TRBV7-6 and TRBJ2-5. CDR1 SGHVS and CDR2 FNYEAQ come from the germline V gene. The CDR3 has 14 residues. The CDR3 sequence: CASSFGVSQETQYF.

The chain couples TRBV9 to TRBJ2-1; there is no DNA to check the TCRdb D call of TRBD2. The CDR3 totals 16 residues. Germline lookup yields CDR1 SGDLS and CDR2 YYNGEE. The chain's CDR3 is CASSVELAGLYNEQFF.

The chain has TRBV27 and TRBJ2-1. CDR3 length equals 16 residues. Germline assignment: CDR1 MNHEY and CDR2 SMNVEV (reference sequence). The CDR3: CASSLVRGSSYNEQFF.

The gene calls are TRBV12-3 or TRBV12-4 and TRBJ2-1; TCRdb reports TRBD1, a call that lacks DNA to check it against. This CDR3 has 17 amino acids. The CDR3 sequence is CASSLSSRNGIDNEQFF.

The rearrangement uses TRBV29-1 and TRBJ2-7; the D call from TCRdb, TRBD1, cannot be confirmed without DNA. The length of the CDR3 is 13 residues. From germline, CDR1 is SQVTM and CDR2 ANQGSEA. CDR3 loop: CSVEAGDSYEQYF.

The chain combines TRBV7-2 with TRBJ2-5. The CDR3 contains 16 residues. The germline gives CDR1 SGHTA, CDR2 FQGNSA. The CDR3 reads CASSLERAPLEETQYF.

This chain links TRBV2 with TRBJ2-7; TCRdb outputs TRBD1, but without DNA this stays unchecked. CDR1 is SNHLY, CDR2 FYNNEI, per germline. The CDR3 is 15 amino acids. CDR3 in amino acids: CASSEGAADSYEQYF.

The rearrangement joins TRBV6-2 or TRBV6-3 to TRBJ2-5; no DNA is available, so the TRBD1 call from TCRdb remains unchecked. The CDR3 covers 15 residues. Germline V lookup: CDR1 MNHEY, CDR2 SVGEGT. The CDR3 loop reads CASSSYPGQGETQYF.

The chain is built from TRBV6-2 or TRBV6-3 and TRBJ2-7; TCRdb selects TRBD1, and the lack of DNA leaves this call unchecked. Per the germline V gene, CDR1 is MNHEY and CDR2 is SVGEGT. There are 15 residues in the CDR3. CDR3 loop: CASRRDVSTYYEQYF.

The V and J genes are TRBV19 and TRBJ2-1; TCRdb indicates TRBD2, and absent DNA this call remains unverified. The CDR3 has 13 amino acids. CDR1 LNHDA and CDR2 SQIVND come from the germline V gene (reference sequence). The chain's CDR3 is CASSSGGVNEQFF.

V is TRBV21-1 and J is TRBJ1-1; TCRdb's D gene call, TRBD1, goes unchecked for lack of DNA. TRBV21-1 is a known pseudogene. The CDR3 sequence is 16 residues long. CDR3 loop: CASSTHLSASGTEAFF.

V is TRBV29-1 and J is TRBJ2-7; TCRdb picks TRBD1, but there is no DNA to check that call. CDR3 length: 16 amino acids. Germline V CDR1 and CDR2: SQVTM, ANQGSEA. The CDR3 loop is CSVEDPATGSSYEQYF.

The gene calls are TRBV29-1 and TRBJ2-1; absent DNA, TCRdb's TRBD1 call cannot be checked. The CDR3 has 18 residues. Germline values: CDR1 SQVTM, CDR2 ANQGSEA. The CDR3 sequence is CSVEGFPGQGSSYNEQFF.

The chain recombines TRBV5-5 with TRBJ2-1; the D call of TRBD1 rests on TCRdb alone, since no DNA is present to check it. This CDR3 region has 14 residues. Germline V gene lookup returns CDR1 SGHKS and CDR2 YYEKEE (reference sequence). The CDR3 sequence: CASSFGGSYNEQFF. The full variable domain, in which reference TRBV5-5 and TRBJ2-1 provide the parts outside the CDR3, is DAGVTQSPTHLIKTRGQQVTLRCSPISGHKSVSWYQQVLGQGPQFIFQYYEKEERGRGNFPDRFSARQFPNYSSELNVNALLLGDSALYLCASSFGGSYNEQFFGPGTRLTVL.

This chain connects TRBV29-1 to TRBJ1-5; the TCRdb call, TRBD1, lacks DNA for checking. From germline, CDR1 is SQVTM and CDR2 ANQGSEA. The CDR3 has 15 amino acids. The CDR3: CSVVLQGNSNQPQHF.

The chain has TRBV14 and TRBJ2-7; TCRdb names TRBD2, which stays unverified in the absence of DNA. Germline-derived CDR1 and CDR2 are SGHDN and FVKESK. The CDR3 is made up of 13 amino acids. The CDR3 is CASSPLGPYEQYF.